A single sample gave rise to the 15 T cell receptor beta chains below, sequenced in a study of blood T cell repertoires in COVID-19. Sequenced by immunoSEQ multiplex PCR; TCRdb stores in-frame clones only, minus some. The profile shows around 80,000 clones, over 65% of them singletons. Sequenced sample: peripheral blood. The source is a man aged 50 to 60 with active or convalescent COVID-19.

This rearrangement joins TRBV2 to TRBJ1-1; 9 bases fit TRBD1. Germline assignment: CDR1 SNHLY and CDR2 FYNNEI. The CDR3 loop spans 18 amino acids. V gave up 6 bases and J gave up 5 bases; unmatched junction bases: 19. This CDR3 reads CASSVRDRVMLAPTEAFF. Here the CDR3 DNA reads TGTGCCAGCAGCGTCCGGGACAGGGTTATGTTAGCGCCGACTGAAGCTTTCTTT.

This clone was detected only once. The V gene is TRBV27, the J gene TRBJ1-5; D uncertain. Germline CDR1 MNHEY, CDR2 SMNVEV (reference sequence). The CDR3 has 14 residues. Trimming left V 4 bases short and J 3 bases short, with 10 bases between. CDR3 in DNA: TGTGCCAGCAGTTGGACGGGGATCAATCAGCCCCAGCATTTT. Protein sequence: CASSWTGINQPQHF.

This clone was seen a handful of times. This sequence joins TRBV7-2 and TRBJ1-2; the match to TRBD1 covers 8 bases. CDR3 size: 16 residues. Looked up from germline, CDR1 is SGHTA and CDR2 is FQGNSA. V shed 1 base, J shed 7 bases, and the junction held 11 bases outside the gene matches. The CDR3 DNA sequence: TGTGCCAGCAGCTTAGATCCAGGGGGCCCTAAGGGTGGCTACACCTTC. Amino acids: CASSLDPGGPKGGYTF.

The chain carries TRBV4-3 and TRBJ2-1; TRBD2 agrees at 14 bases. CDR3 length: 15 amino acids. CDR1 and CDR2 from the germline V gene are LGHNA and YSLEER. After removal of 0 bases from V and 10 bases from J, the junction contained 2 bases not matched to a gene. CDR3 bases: TGCGCCAGCAGCCAAGAGGGACTAGCGGGGGCGGAGCAGTTCTTC. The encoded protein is CASSQEGLAGAEQFF.

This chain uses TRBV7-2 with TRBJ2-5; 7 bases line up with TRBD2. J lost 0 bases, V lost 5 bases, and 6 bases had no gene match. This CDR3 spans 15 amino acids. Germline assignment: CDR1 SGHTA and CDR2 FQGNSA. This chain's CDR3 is CASSHSAGDQETQYF. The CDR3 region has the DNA TGTGCCAGCAGCCACTCGGCGGGGGACCAAGAGACCCAGTACTTC.

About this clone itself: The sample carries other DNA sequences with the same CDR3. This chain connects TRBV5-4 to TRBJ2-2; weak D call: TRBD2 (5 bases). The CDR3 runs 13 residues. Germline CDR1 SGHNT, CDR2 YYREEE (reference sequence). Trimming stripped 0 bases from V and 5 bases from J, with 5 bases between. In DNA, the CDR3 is TGTGCCAGCAGCTTGGCGGGGACCGGGGAGCTGTTTTTT. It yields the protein CASSLAGTGELFF.

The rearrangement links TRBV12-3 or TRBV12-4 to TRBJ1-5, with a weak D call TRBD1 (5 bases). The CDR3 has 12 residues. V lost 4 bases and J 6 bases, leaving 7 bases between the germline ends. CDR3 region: CASSSRVQPQHF. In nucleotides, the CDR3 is TGTGCCAGCAGTTCCAGGGTTCAGCCCCAGCATTTT.

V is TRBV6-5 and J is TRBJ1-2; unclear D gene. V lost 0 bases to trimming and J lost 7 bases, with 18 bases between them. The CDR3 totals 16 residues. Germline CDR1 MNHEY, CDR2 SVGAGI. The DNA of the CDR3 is TGTGCCAGCAGTTACTCAACGAAAGGTCTAGGAGGTGGCTACACCTTC. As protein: CASSYSTKGLGGGYTF.

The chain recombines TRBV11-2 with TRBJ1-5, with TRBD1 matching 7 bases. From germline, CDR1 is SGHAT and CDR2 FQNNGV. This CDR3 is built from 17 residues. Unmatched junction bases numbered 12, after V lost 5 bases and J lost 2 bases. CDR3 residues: CASSPWTGGRGNQPQHF. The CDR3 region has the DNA TGTGCCAGCAGCCCCTGGACAGGCGGGCGTGGCAATCAGCCCCAGCATTTT.

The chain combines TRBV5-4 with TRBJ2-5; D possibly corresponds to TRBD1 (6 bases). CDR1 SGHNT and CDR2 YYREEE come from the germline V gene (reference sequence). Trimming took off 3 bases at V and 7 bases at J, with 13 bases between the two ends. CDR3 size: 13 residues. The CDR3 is CASSSDSLGTQYF. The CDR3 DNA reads TGTGCCAGCAGCTCGGACAGCCTAGGGACCCAGTACTTC.

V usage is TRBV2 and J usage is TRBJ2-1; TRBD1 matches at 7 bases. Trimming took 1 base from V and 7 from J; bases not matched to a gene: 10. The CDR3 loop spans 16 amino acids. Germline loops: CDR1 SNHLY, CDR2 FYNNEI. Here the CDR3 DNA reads TGTGCCAGCAGTGAAGAGGGGCCACAGGGGAGTAATGAGCAGTTCTTC. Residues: CASSEEGPQGSNEQFF. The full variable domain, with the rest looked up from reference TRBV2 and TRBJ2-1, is EPEVTQTPSHQVTQMGQEVILRCVPISNHLYFYWYRQILGQKVEFLVSFYNNEISEKSEIFDDQFSVERPDGSNFTLKIRSTKLEDSAMYFCASSEEGPQGSNEQFFGPGTRLTVL.

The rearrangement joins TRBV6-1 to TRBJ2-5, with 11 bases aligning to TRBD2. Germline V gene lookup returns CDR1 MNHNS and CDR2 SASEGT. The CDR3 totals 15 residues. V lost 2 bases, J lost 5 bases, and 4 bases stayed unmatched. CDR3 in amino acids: CASSELAGGSETQYF. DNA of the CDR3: TGTGCCAGCAGTGAACTAGCGGGGGGATCGGAGACCCAGTACTTC.

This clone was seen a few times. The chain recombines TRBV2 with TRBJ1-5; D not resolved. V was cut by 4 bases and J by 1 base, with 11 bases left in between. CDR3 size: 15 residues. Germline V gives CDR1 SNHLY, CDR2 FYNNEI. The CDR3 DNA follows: TGTGCCAGCAGTGGGGGAGGAGCGAGCAATCAGCCCCAGCATTTT. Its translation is CASSGGGASNQPQHF. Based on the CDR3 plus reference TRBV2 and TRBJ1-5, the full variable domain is EPEVTQTPSHQVTQMGQEVILRCVPISNHLYFYWYRQILGQKVEFLVSFYNNEISEKSEIFDDQFSVERPDGSNFTLKIRSTKLEDSAMYFCASSGGGASNQPQHFGDGTRLSIL.

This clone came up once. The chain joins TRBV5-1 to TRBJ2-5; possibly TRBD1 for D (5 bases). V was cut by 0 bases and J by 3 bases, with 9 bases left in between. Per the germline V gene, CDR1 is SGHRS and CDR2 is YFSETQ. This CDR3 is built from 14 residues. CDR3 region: CASSLGQLEETQYF. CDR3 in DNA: TGCGCCAGCAGCTTGGGACAGCTGGAAGAGACCCAGTACTTC.

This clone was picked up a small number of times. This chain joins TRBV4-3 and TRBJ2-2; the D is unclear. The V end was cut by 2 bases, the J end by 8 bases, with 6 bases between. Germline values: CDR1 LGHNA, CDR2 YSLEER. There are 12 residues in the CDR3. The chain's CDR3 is CASSQYFGELFF. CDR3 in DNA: TGCGCCAGCAGCCAATATTTTGGGGAGCTGTTTTTT.